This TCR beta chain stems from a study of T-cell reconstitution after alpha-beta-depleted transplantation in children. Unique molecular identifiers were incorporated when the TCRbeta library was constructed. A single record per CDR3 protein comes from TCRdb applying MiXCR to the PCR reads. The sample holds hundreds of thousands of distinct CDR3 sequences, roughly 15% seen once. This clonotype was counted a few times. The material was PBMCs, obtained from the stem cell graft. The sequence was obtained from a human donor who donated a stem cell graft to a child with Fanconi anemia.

The CDR3 DNA follows: TGTGCCTGGAGTCGAAATGAGCAGTTCTTC. Residues: CAWSRNEQFF. This chain joins TRBV30 and TRBJ2-1; D gene ambiguous. V was shortened by 2 bases and J by 7 bases, with 3 bases between the two germline ends. CDR3 length: 10 amino acids. Germline-derived CDR1 and CDR2 are GTSNPN and SVGIG (reference sequence).